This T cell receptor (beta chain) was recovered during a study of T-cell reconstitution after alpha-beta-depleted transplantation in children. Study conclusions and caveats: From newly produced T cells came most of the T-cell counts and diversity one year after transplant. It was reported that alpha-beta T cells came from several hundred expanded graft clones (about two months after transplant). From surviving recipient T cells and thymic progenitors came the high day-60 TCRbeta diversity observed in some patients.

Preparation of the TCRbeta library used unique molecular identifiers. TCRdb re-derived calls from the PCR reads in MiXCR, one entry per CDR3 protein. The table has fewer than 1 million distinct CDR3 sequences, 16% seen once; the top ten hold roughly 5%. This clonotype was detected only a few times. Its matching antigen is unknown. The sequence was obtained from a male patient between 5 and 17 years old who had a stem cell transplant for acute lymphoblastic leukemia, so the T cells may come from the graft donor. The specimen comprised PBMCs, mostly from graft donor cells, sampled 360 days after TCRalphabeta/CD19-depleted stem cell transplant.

CDR3 protein: CASSLITNAEAFF. The CDR3 region has the DNA TGTGCCAGCAGCTTAATAACTAACGCTGAAGCTTTCTTT. The chain couples TRBV7-3 to TRBJ1-1; unclear D gene. The germline V gene encodes CDR1 SGHTA and CDR2 FQGTGA. This CDR3 spans 13 amino acids. Trimming removed 1 base from V and 6 bases from J, with 9 bases in between.